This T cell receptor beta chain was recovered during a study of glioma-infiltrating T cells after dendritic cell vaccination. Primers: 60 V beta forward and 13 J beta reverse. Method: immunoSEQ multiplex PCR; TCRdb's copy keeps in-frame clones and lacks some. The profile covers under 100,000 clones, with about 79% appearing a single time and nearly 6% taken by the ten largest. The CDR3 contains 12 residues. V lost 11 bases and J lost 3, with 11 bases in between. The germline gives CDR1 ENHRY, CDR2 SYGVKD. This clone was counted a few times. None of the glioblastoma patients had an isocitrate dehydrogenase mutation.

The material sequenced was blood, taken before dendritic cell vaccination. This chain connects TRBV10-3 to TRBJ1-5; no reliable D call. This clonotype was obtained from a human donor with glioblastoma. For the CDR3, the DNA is TGTGCCCATCGCGAGCCCAATCAGCCCCAGCATTTT. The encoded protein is CAHREPNQPQHF.